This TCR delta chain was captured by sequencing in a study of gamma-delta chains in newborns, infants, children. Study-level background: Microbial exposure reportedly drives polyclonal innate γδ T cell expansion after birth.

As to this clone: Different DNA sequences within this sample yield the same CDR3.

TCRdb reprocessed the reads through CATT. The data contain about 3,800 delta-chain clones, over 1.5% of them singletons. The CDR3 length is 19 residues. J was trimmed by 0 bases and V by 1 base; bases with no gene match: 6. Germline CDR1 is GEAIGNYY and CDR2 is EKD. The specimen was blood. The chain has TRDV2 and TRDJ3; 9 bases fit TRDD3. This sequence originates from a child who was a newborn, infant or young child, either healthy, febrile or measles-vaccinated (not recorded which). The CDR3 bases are TGTGCCTGTGACACTGTACTGGGGGAGCACTCCTGGGACACCCGACAGATGTTTTTC. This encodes CACDTVLGEHSWDTRQMFF.